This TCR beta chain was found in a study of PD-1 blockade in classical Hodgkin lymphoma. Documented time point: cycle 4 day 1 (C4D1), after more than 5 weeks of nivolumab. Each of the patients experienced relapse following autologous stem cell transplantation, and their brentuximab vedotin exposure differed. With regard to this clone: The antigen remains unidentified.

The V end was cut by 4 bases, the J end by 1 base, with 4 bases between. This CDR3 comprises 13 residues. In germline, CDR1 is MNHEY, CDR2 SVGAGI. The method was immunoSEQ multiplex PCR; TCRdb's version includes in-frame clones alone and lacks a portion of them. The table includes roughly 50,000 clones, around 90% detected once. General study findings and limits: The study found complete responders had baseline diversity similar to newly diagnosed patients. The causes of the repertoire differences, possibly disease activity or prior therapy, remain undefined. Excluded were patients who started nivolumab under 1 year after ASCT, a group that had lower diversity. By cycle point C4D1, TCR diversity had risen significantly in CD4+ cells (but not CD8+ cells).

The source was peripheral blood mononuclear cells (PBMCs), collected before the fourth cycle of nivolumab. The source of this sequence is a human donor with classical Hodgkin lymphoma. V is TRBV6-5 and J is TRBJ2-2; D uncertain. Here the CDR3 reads CASSSVNTGELFF. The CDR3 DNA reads TGTGCCAGCAGTTCAGTGAACACCGGGGAGCTGTTTTTT.